What follows are 2 T cell receptor beta chains derived from one specimen sequenced in a study of beta chain features in type 1 diabetes. No antigen has been assigned to these receptors. Every bit of the isolated RNA underwent reverse transcription, so sequencing read expressed TCRB transcripts. Repertoires were generated with immunoSEQ multiplex PCR, while TCRdb's copy carries only in-frame clones and drops some. The table includes around 130,000 clones, approximately 10% detected once. General study findings and limits: Shortening that was moderate but significant affected the TCRB CDR3s of Type 1 diabetes patients in all four CD4+ subsets.

Sequencing input: central memory CD4+ T cells from blood. These receptors originate from a man aged 25 to 45 with type 1 diabetes.

The rearrangement joins TRBV5-6 to TRBJ2-1, with 9 bases identical to TRBD2. The V segment lost 4 bases and the J segment 4 bases; nucleotides outside the gene matches: 3. The CDR3 is 14 amino acids. The V gene's germline CDR1 is SGHDT and CDR2 YYEEEE. CDR3 region: CASSRAGGYNEQFF. The CDR3 bases are TGTGCCAGCAGCAGGGCGGGGGGGTACAATGAGCAGTTCTTC. Full variable domain (missing parts from reference TRBV5-6 and TRBJ2-1): DAGVTQSPTHLIKTRGQQVTLRCSPKSGHDTVSWYQQALGQGPQFIFQYYEEEERQRGNFPDRFSGHQFPNYSSELNVNALLLGDSALYLCASSRAGGYNEQFFGPGTRLTVL.

V is TRBV7-8 and J is TRBJ2-7; 9 positions match TRBD1. The CDR3 has 14 amino acids. CDR1 and CDR2 from the germline V gene are SGHVS and FQNEAQ. The ends lost 3 bases at V and 2 bases at J; junction bases unmatched: 2. The CDR3 sequence is CASSLGQGTYEQYF. Here the CDR3 DNA reads TGTGCCAGCAGCTTGGGACAGGGAACCTACGAGCAGTACTTC.